Below, 23 T cell receptor beta chains from the same sample are listed, as sequenced in a study of cytomegalovirus exposure and HLA in healthy donors. PCR involved 60 Vbeta and 13 Jbeta primers. Clones were read by immunoSEQ multiplex PCR, and TCRdb kept only the in-frame ones, dropping some. The sample shows about 90,000 clones, around 76% of them seen only once. The sequenced sample was PBMCs. Receptors originate from a man aged 25 to 40 in good health and CMV-seronegative.

This chain uses TRBV2 with TRBJ2-3; D perhaps matches TRBD2 (7 bases). Deletions cut 6 bases from V and 4 bases from J, with 20 bases between. This CDR3 comprises 16 residues. Germline V gene data show CDR1 as SNHLY and CDR2 as FYNNEI. The CDR3 spells CASRAGHPDVADTQYF. The CDR3, as DNA: TGTGCCAGCAGAGCGGGACACCCGGATGTCGCAGATACGCAGTATTTT.

V and J are TRBV7-9 and TRBJ2-7; 8 nucleotides line up with TRBD1. This CDR3 is 13 amino acids long. Germline V gene sequence: CDR1 SEHNR, CDR2 FQNEAQ (reference sequence). The V gene end was trimmed by 5 bases and the J gene end by 0 bases; junction bases not matched to a gene: 0. CDR3 in amino acids: CASSQGASYEQYF. The CDR3, as DNA: TGTGCCAGCAGCCAGGGGGCCTCCTACGAGCAGTACTTC. The entire variable domain, with the rest obtained from reference TRBV7-9 and TRBJ2-7, is as follows: DTGVSQNPRHKITKRGQNVTFRCDPISEHNRLYWYRQTLGQGPEFLTYFQNEAQLEKSRLLSDRFSAERPKGSFSTLEIQRTEQGDSAMYLCASSQGASYEQYFGPGTRLTVT.

The CDR3 reads CASSASPGQLTDTQYF. As DNA, the CDR3 is TGTGCCAGCAGCGCTTCCCCGGGACAGCTCACAGATACGCAGTATTTT. This chain connects TRBV9 to TRBJ2-3, with 7 bases that match TRBD1. Germline V gene sequence: CDR1 SGDLS, CDR2 YYNGEE. This CDR3 contains 16 residues. Losses at the gene ends were 3 bases for V and 2 bases for J; bases not matched to a gene: 9. Drawing the rest from reference TRBV9 and TRBJ2-3, the complete variable domain is DSGVTQTPKHLITATGQRVTLRCSPRSGDLSVYWYQQSLDQGLQFLIQYYNGEERAKGNILERFSAQQFPDLHSELNLSSLELGDSALYFCASSASPGQLTDTQYFGPGTRLTVL.

This chain connects TRBV11-3 to TRBJ2-2, with D maybe TRBD2 (6 bases). Germline assignment: CDR1 SGHNT and CDR2 YENEEA. The V gene lost 4 bases and the J gene lost 3 bases, with 21 bases spanning the gap. The CDR3 consists of 18 residues. The CDR3 here is CASSYGGWRVKDTGELFF. CDR3 sequence (DNA): TGTGCCAGCAGCTATGGGGGGTGGCGGGTTAAGGACACCGGGGAGCTGTTTTTT.

The chain has TRBV27 and TRBJ2-5; 12 positions match TRBD1. Germline CDR1 reads MNHEY; CDR2 reads SMNVEV (reference sequence). The ends lost 5 bases at V and 5 bases at J; junction bases unmatched: 9. The CDR3 consists of 16 residues. The DNA of the CDR3 is TGTGCCAGCAGTCCCTGGGGACAGGGGGCTTATGAGACCCAGTACTTC. It codes for CASSPWGQGAYETQYF.

The gene calls are TRBV5-1 and TRBJ2-1; 7 nucleotides line up with TRBD1. The V gene's germline CDR1 is SGHRS and CDR2 YFSETQ. The CDR3 extends over 13 amino acids. V was pared by 4 bases and J by 8 bases, with 6 bases of the junction left unmatched. The CDR3 here is CASSVDRADEQFF. CDR3 bases: TGCGCCAGCAGCGTTGACAGGGCGGATGAGCAGTTCTTC.

The gene calls are TRBV7-9 and TRBJ1-3, with unresolved D. The CDR3 totals 15 residues. Germline V gene data show CDR1 as SEHNR and CDR2 as FQNEAQ (reference sequence). V lost 5 bases to trimming and J lost 4 bases, with 15 bases between them. The CDR3 is CASSADEGRGNTIYF. The CDR3 region has the DNA TGTGCCAGCAGCGCCGACGAGGGAAGGGGAAACACCATATATTTT.

The chain is built from TRBV18 and TRBJ1-4, with 8 nucleotides matching TRBD1. This CDR3 is built from 13 residues. J was trimmed by 8 bases and V by 4 bases; bases with no gene match: 3. Germline assignment: CDR1 KGHSH and CDR2 LQKENI. The CDR3 sequence: CASSQNRGEKLFF. CDR3 nucleotides: TGTGCCAGCTCACAGAACAGGGGGGAAAAACTGTTTTTT. Full variable domain (rest looked up from reference TRBV18 and TRBJ1-4): NAGVMQNPRHLVRRRGQEARLRCSPMKGHSHVYWYRQLPEEGLKFMVYLQKENIIDESGMPKERFSAEFPKEGPSILRIQQVVRGDSAAYFCASSQNRGEKLFFGSGTQLSVL.

This clone was found a few times. The gene calls are TRBV11-3 and TRBJ2-7; 12 bases fit TRBD2. The CDR3 consists of 17 residues. J gave up 4 bases and V 5 bases, and 12 bases lay outside the gene matches. Germline lookup yields CDR1 SGHNT and CDR2 YENEEA. The CDR3 loop reads CASSPHEGTSGLYEQYV. The CDR3 nucleotides read TGTGCCAGCAGCCCCCACGAGGGGACTAGCGGGCTGTACGAGCAGTACGTC.

The genes are TRBV19 and TRBJ1-5; 9 bases line up with TRBD1. This CDR3 region has 17 residues. After removal of 2 bases from V and 7 bases from J, the junction contained 12 bases not matched to a gene. CDR1 is LNHDA, CDR2 SQIVND, per germline (reference sequence). This CDR3 reads CASSIITWTGEGQPQHF. The CDR3 coding sequence is TGTGCCAGTAGTATAATCACCTGGACAGGGGAGGGGCAGCCCCAGCATTTT.

The J gene is TRBJ1-1, the V gene TRBV20-1; no definite D call. Germline V lookup: CDR1 DFQATT, CDR2 SNEGSKA (reference sequence). There are 11 residues in the CDR3. V lost 3 bases, J lost 8 bases, and 10 bases lay in between. The CDR3 DNA reads TGCAGTGCTAGTTTCGCTAAGGAAGCTTTCTTT. This gives the protein CSASFAKEAFF.

The V call is TRBV9, the J call TRBJ1-3; D might be TRBD1 (5 bases). The CDR3 runs to 16 residues. Trimming stripped 2 bases from V and 0 bases from J, with 12 bases between. Germline CDR1 and CDR2: SGDLS and YYNGEE. The DNA of the CDR3 is TGTGCCAGCAGCGTCTCAGGGATGATCTCTGGAAACACCATATATTTT. This translates into CASSVSGMISGNTIYF. Combining the CDR3 with reference TRBV9 and TRBJ1-3 gives the whole variable domain DSGVTQTPKHLITATGQRVTLRCSPRSGDLSVYWYQQSLDQGLQFLIQYYNGEERAKGNILERFSAQQFPDLHSELNLSSLELGDSALYFCASSVSGMISGNTIYFGEGSWLTVV.

The genes are TRBV7-2 and TRBJ1-1; unclear D gene. Germline V gene sequence: CDR1 SGHTA, CDR2 FQGNSA. The CDR3 totals 16 residues. V lost 2 bases and J lost 0, with 13 bases in between. In DNA form, the CDR3 reads TGTGCCAGCAGCTTAATGTTACGGAGAATGAACACTGAAGCTTTCTTT. Translation gives CASSLMLRRMNTEAFF.

The gene calls are TRBV10-3 and TRBJ1-2; D gene uncertain. Germline CDR1 reads ENHRY; CDR2 reads SYGVKD. The CDR3 has 14 residues. V gave up 0 bases and J gave up 8 bases, with 13 bases separating them. The CDR3 DNA reads as TGTGCCATCAGTGAGTCAGGAGGGCTCAGCGGCTACACCTTC. Its protein is CAISESGGLSGYTF.

J is TRBJ2-3 and V is TRBV12-5, with TRBD1 matching 7 bases. Germline values: CDR1 LGHNT, CDR2 FRNRAP. J was trimmed by 3 bases and V by 5 bases; bases with no gene match: 5. The CDR3 has 14 amino acids. Here the CDR3 DNA reads TGTGCTAGTGGTCCCGACAGGGTGACAGATACGCAGTATTTT. Its translation is CASGPDRVTDTQYF.

J is TRBJ2-3 and V is TRBV2; the match to TRBD2 covers 14 bases. With 6 bases clipped from V and 7 bases from J, the junction kept 9 bases outside the gene matches. CDR3 length: 16 residues. Germline V gives CDR1 SNHLY, CDR2 FYNNEI. The CDR3 DNA sequence: TGTGCCAGCAGCCCCACGACTAGCGGGGGGGCATATACGCAGTATTTT. Translated: CASSPTTSGGAYTQYF.

The V gene is TRBV18, the J gene TRBJ2-7, with 8 bases that match TRBD1. V was pared by 2 bases and J by 0 bases, with 9 bases of the junction left unmatched. Germline CDR1 reads KGHSH; CDR2 reads LQKENI. This CDR3 region has 17 residues. CDR3 residues: CASSPKSWTGSSYEQYF. Written as DNA, the CDR3 is TGTGCCAGCTCACCAAAGTCTTGGACAGGGAGCTCCTACGAGCAGTACTTC.

The chain links TRBV10-3 to TRBJ2-2, with 10 positions matching TRBD1. The germline gives CDR1 ENHRY, CDR2 SYGVKD. CDR3 length: 15 amino acids. V gave up 8 bases and J gave up 7 bases; unmatched junction bases: 10. As DNA, the CDR3 is TGTGCCATCGGCAACTGGGACAGGGGTAACGGGGAGCTGTTTTTT. As protein: CAIGNWDRGNGELFF.

The chain uses TRBV6-1 and TRBJ1-5; D gene uncertain. CDR1 MNHNS and CDR2 SASEGT come from the germline V gene. The CDR3 loop spans 16 amino acids. Trimming cost V 0 bases and J 3 bases, with 12 bases left between them. In nucleotides, the CDR3 is TGTGCCAGCAGTGAAGCACGGAGGCGCTTCAATCAGCCCCAGCATTTT. This codes for CASSEARRRFNQPQHF.

The V and J genes are TRBV12-5 and TRBJ2-3; 7 nucleotides agree with TRBD1. Germline V gene sequence: CDR1 LGHNT, CDR2 FRNRAP. This CDR3 region has 16 residues. The J segment lost 2 bases and the V segment lost 7 bases, leaving 12 bases of the junction unmatched. The CDR3 nucleotides read TGTGCTAGTGCCCCAGGGCCCGGACAGGACACAGATACGCAGTATTTT. It specifies CASAPGPGQDTDTQYF. The whole variable domain, remainder taken from reference TRBV12-5 and TRBJ2-3, is DARVTQTPRHKVTEMGQEVTMRCQPILGHNTVFWYRQTMMQGLELLAYFRNRAPLDDSGMPKDRFSAEMPDATLATLKIQPSEPRDSAVYFCASAPGPGQDTDTQYFGPGTRLTVL.

The V gene is TRBV14, the J gene TRBJ2-5; TRBD2 aligns across 8 bases. The CDR3 sequence is 15 residues long. Germline lookup yields CDR1 SGHDN and CDR2 FVKESK. The V gene end was trimmed by 4 bases and the J gene end by 2 bases; junction bases not matched to a gene: 6. CDR3 protein: CASSPLLADQETQYF. The CDR3 bases are TGTGCCAGCAGCCCACTACTAGCGGATCAAGAGACCCAGTACTTC.

The CDR3, as DNA: TGTGCCAGCAGCGTCAGGGGCCAAGAGACCCAGTACTTC. Encoded protein: CASSVRGQETQYF. V is TRBV9 and J is TRBJ2-5; tentatively, D is TRBD1 (6 bases). In germline, CDR1 is SGDLS, CDR2 YYNGEE. V was trimmed by 2 bases and J by 1 base, leaving 6 bases between them. This CDR3 has 13 residues.

This clone was seen just once. V and J are TRBV7-9 and TRBJ1-2; 9 bases map to TRBD1. CDR3 size: 15 residues. The V gene end was trimmed by 4 bases and the J gene end by 7 bases; junction bases not matched to a gene: 10. Germline CDR1 SEHNR, CDR2 FQNEAQ (reference sequence). CDR3: CASSSTWDRVGGYTF. The CDR3 nucleotides are TGTGCCAGCAGCTCAACTTGGGACAGGGTGGGTGGCTACACCTTC.